The sample holds many counts of the clone carrying this TCR beta chain. Its antigen remains unknown. The ends were cut back, 0 bases at V and 6 bases at J, with 12 bases in the middle. This CDR3 has 14 residues. Germline lookup yields CDR1 SGHVS and CDR2 FQNEAQ. It was 5'RACE with constant-segment primers that produced the TCR alpha and TCR beta cDNA libraries, which carried sample barcodes and UMIs. MiXCR, run by TCRdb on the 5' RACE reads, gives a single entry per CDR3 protein. The sample comprises about 200,000 distinct CDR3 sequences, 7.5% to 10% of which are singletons, and 3.5% rests with the top ten. The data are from a study of T-cell memory formation after mild COVID-19. General study points: Of the contracting clones, CD4+ ones lay mainly in CM and EM, and CD8+ ones in EMRA. Prior to infection, memory already included some responding clones, suggesting cross-reactive memory joined. CD4+ bias marked clones expanding day 15 to 37, unlike balanced contracting clones.

The chain uses TRBV7-8 and TRBJ2-7; tentatively, D is TRBD2 (5 bases). Material for sequencing was PBMCs or a T cell subset sorted from them (not recorded which). This TCR derives from a man aged 18 to 29 who had mild COVID-19 (a few samples of this study predate the infection). Cell type and time point are not known. CDR3 sequence (DNA): TGTGCCAGCAGCTTAGCACCGGGAATTGGCGAGCAGTACTTC. Translating gives CASSLAPGIGEQYF. Together with reference TRBV7-8 and TRBJ2-7, the CDR3 gives the full variable domain: GAGVSQSPRYKVAKRGQDVALRCDPISGHVSLFWYQQALGQGPEFLTYFQNEAQLDKSGLPSDRFFAERPEGSVSTLKIQRTQQEDSAVYLCASSLAPGIGEQYFGPGTRLTVT.